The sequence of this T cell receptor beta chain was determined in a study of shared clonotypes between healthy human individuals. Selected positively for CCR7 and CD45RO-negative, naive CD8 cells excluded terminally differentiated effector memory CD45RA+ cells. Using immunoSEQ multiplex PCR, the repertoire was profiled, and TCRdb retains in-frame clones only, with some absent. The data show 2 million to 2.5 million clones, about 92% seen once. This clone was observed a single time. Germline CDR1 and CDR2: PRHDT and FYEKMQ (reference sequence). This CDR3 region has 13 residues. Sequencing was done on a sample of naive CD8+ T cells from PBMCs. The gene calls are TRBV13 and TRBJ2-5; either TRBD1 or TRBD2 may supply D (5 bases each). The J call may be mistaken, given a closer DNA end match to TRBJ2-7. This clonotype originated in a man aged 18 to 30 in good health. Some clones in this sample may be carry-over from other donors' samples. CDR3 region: CASSPRGDYEQYF. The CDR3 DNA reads TGTGCCAGCAGCCCACGAGGGGACTACGAGCAGTACTTC.